What follows are 30 T cell receptor beta chains derived from one specimen sequenced in a study of T cells in women clearing cervical HPV infection. Assay: immunoSEQ multiplex PCR; the TCRdb copy retains only in-frame clones and omits some. Its clone listing holds 25,000 to 35,000 clones. The sample comprised blood buffy coat. These receptors were taken from a woman aged 18 to 75 with a cervical HPV16 infection that either progressed to CIN3+ or cleared (not recorded which).

Remarks on this clone: With the read ending 3 residues before the CDR3 end, the germline J gene is used to fill in that end. The V gene is TRBV12-3 or TRBV12-4, the J gene TRBJ2-7; 15 nucleotides align to TRBD2. Trimming cost V 3 bases and J 5 bases; bases outside gene matches: 8. The CDR3 is made up of 17 amino acids. CDR3 loop: CASSFAGTSGGRNEQYF. The covered CDR3 bases are TGTGCCAGCAGTTTCGCTGGGACTAGCGGGGGGAGGAACGAG.

In the case of this clone: The CDR3 end is not reached by the read, which stops 3 residues before it; the germline J gene fills it in. This rearrangement joins TRBV20-1 to TRBJ1-2; possible D gene TRBD1, 5 bases. Trimming shortened V by 6 bases and J by 5 bases, and 19 bases separated the two germline ends. CDR3 size: 14 residues. Germline V gene sequence: CDR1 DFQATT, CDR2 SNEGSKA (reference sequence). CDR3 in amino acids: CSASLQAEGYGYTF. The CDR3 bases that were read are TGCAGTGCCAGCCTACAGGCGGAGGGATATGGC.

In the case of this clone: The read stops 3 residues short of the end of the CDR3; the missing end is completed from the germline J gene. The chain employs TRBV5-1 and TRBJ1-2; TRBD1 agrees at 7 bases. The CDR3 is 14 amino acids. V gave up 3 bases and J gave up 4 bases; unmatched junction bases: 6. CDR1 SGHRS and CDR2 YFSETQ come from the germline V gene. CDR3 DNA, as far as it was read: TGCGCCAGCAGCTCCGGACAGGCTTCCTATGGC. Residues: CASSSGQASYG. The whole CDR3 protein reads CASSSGQASYGYTF.

As regards this clone: The CDR3 end falls 3 residues outside the read, so it is completed with the germline J gene. This chain joins TRBV19 and TRBJ1-2; 9 positions match TRBD1. V trimming: 3 bases; J trimming: 2 bases; junction bases outside the gene matches: 10. The CDR3 spans 17 residues. The germline V gene has CDR1 LNHDA and CDR2 SQIVND (reference sequence). CDR3 protein: CASSIPSNRGRNYGYTF. Partial CDR3 DNA: TGTGCCAGTAGTATCCCGTCGAACAGGGGGCGCAACTATGGC.

Details on this clone: Read coverage stops 3 residues before the CDR3 terminus; the germline J gene supplies the remainder. The chain combines TRBV7-2 with TRBJ2-3; TRBD2 aligns across 7 bases. Trimming cost V 5 bases and J 6 bases; bases outside gene matches: 8. From germline, CDR1 is SGHTA and CDR2 FQGNSA. The CDR3 is made up of 14 amino acids. CDR3 residues: CASSHKLALDTQYF. Incomplete CDR3 DNA: TGTGCCAGCAGCCACAAACTAGCGCTCGATACG.

Concerning this clone: The CDR3 goes on 3 residues after the read ends, and that part is filled in from the germline J gene. J is TRBJ2-7 and V is TRBV11-3; D gene uncertain. The germline V gene has CDR1 SGHNT and CDR2 YENEEA. V lost 5 bases and J lost 2, with 13 bases in between. The CDR3 extends over 14 amino acids. CDR3 DNA (partial): TGTGCCAGCAGCGCGGCCGTTAGTCCCTACGAG. This sequence encodes CASSAAVSPYE. The whole CDR3 protein reads CASSAAVSPYEQYF.

A word on this clone: The DNA ends 3 residues before the CDR3 does, and the rest of the CDR3 is filled in from the germline J gene. The chain combines TRBV5-1 with TRBJ1-4; 7 nucleotides agree with TRBD1. V was clipped by 4 bases and J by 5 bases; unmatched bases: 5. The CDR3 spans 14 residues. Germline assignment: CDR1 SGHRS and CDR2 YFSETQ. The CDR3 bases that were read are TGCGCCAGCAGCGGCGGGACAGTGAATGAAAAA. Amino acids: CASSGGTVNEK. The full CDR3 protein is CASSGGTVNEKLFF. The full variable domain, with the rest looked up from reference TRBV5-1 and TRBJ1-4, is KAGVTQTPRYLIKTRGQQVTLSCSPISGHRSVSWYQQTPGQGLQFLFEYFSETQRNKGNFPGRFSGRQFSNSRSEMNVSTLELGDSALYLCASSGGTVNEKLFFGSGTQLSVL.

Note on this clone: The read halts 3 residues ahead of the CDR3 end, with the missing end drawn from the germline J gene. The chain is built from TRBV14 and TRBJ2-3, with 8 bases identical to TRBD2. CDR1 SGHDN and CDR2 FVKESK come from the germline V gene. The V and J ends lost 4 bases and 8 bases, in that order; junction bases with no gene match: 11. The CDR3 is 15 amino acids. The sequenced CDR3 bases are TGTGCCAGCAGCCCAGCGGGAGTGCCGTATGGTACG. Encoded protein: CASSPAGVPYGT. The CDR3 in its entirety is CASSPAGVPYGTQYF.

As regards this clone: Read data end 3 residues before the CDR3 end; the end is taken from the germline J gene. The chain recombines TRBV19 with TRBJ1-5; D not certain. CDR1 and CDR2 from the germline V gene are LNHDA and SQIVND (reference sequence). The CDR3 length is 14 residues. V lost 6 bases, J lost 4 bases, and 13 bases lay in between. CDR3 DNA (partial): TGTGCCAGTAGGTCGGCGGGAATAAATCAGCCC. Translation: CASRSAGINQP. The CDR3 reads in full as CASRSAGINQPQHF.

With regard to this clone: The read terminates 3 residues before the CDR3 end, so the remaining end is supplied by the germline J gene. The chain joins TRBV6-4 to TRBJ1-1; the D is unclear. Germline assignment: CDR1 MRHNA and CDR2 SNTAGT. V lost 3 bases and J lost 7, with 15 bases in between. The CDR3 sequence is 14 residues long. Incomplete CDR3 DNA: TGTGCCAGCAGTGAGGGCAGGTCGTCAGATGAA. Its translation: CASSEGRSSDE. The whole CDR3 sequence is CASSEGRSSDEAFF.

Comment on this clone: The missing CDR3 end, 3 residues past where the read stops, is filled in from the germline J gene. V gene TRBV4-1 combines with J gene TRBJ2-3; D is possibly TRBD2 (6 bases). The CDR3 totals 17 residues. Looked up from germline, CDR1 is MGHRA and CDR2 is YSYEKL. V was cut by 6 bases and J by 1 base, with 20 bases left in between. CDR3 sequence: CASSSGLLTRGTDTQYF. The DNA read from the CDR3 is TGCGCCAGCAGTTCGGGACTGTTGACCCGGGGCACAGATACG.

Note on this clone: The read falls 3 residues short of the CDR3 end, and the missing part is taken from the germline J gene. The chain combines TRBV20-1 with TRBJ1-6; D ambiguous. This CDR3 comprises 14 residues. The ends were cut back, 6 bases at V and 6 bases at J, with 15 bases in the middle. Germline V gene data show CDR1 as DFQATT and CDR2 as SNEGSKA (reference sequence). The CDR3 bases that were read are TGCAGTGCCGTACGAAGGGTGGGTAATTCACCC. Its protein product is CSAVRRVGNSP. The whole CDR3 sequence reads CSAVRRVGNSPLHF.

Comments on this clone: The read is 3 residues too short to cover the CDR3 end, so that end is filled in from the germline J gene. This sequence joins TRBV7-8 and TRBJ1-4; D remains unclear. This CDR3 is built from 15 residues. V was pared by 2 bases and J by 6 bases, with 13 bases between. Germline V gene lookup returns CDR1 SGHVS and CDR2 FQNEAQ. The sequenced part of the CDR3 DNA is TGTGCCAGCAGCTTAATGGGCAGGCCCTATGAAAAA. Its translation is CASSLMGRPYEK. The full CDR3 sequence reads CASSLMGRPYEKLFF.

A word on this clone: The missing CDR3 end, 3 residues past where the read stops, is filled in from the germline J gene. V gene TRBV30 combines with J gene TRBJ2-7; no definite D call. Trimming shortened V by 0 bases and J by 3 bases, and 6 bases separated the two germline ends. Germline CDR1 reads GTSNPN; CDR2 reads SVGIG (reference sequence). The CDR3 totals 12 residues. The covered CDR3 bases are TGTGCCTGGAGTGTGCAGGTCTACGAG. Protein sequence: CAWSVQVYE. The entire CDR3 protein reads CAWSVQVYEQYF.

As for this clone: The CDR3 goes on 3 residues after the read ends, and that part is filled in from the germline J gene. V usage is TRBV20-1 and J usage is TRBJ1-1; 9 nucleotides agree with TRBD1. This CDR3 comprises 15 residues. Trimming at V came to 6 bases and at J to 2 bases, leaving 10 bases not matched to a gene. Germline V CDR1 and CDR2: DFQATT, SNEGSKA (reference sequence). The sequenced part of the CDR3 DNA is TGCAGTGCGGCCGGGACAGGGTCAAGTAACACTGAA. This gives the protein CSAAGTGSSNTE. The full CDR3 reads CSAAGTGSSNTEAFF.

Notes on this clone: The CDR3 is cut off 3 residues early in the read; its end comes from the germline J gene. The chain joins TRBV5-1 to TRBJ2-5, with D unclear. Trimming removed 0 bases from V and 5 bases from J, with 8 bases in between. The CDR3 covers 13 residues. Germline-derived CDR1 and CDR2 are SGHRS and YFSETQ. The CDR3 protein is CASSLGPRETQYF. CDR3 DNA (partial): TGCGCCAGCAGCTTGGGCCCAAGGGAGACC.

For this clone: The CDR3 end lies 3 residues beyond the end of the read and is filled in from the germline J gene. The chain carries TRBV11-3 and TRBJ2-3; a weak D match, TRBD2 (5 bases). Germline assignment: CDR1 SGHNT and CDR2 YENEEA. V lost 5 bases and J lost 1, with 10 bases in between. The CDR3 is 14 residues long. The part of the CDR3 DNA that was read is TGTGCCAGCAGCCCCAGCGGAGGCACAGATACG. This codes for CASSPSGGTDT. The full-length CDR3 reads as CASSPSGGTDTQYF.

Details on this clone: The read ends 3 residues before the CDR3 terminus; that terminus is restored from the germline J gene. The chain employs TRBV7-7 and TRBJ2-2; 11 nucleotides align to TRBD2. The length of the CDR3 is 16 residues. V was pared by 1 base and J by 4 bases, with 2 bases of the junction left unmatched. The germline V gene encodes CDR1 SSHAT and CDR2 FNYEAQ (reference sequence). CDR3 bases read: TGTGCCAGCAGCTTAGGGACTAGCGGGCTCACCGGGGAG. It codes for CASSLGTSGLTGE. The whole CDR3 reads CASSLGTSGLTGELFF. The full variable domain, completed using reference TRBV7-7 and TRBJ2-2, is GAGVSQSPRYKVTKRGQDVTLRCDPISSHATLYWYQQALGQGPEFLTYFNYEAQPDKSGLPSDRFSAERPEGSISTLTIQRTEQRDSAMYRCASSLGTSGLTGELFFGEGSRLTVL.

To note about this clone: An end of the junction differs from the germline gene, which may be a read error. The CDR3 extends 3 residues past the end of the read, so its final part is completed from the germline J gene. The chain employs TRBV4-1 and TRBJ2-7; possibly TRBD2 for D (5 bases). CDR1 and CDR2 (germline): MGHRA, YSYEKL. This CDR3 is 16 amino acids long. CDR3: CASGQGPQRATYEQYF. Incomplete CDR3 DNA: TGCGCCAGCGGCCAAGGTCCCCAGAGGGCAACCTACGAG.

On this clone itself: The read gets to within 3 residues of the CDR3 end, and the germline J gene fills in the rest. The V call is TRBV10-1, the J call TRBJ1-2; the D gene is possibly TRBD1 (6 bases). In germline, CDR1 is WNHNN, CDR2 SYGVQD (reference sequence). This CDR3 spans 12 amino acids. The CDR3 DNA, read in part, is TGCGCCAGCAGTCAGGGGAGTAATAGC. It specifies CASSQGSNS. The complete CDR3 protein is CASSQGSNSYTF.

Points on this clone: With the read ending 3 residues before the CDR3 end, the germline J gene is used to fill in that end. V usage is TRBV12-3 or TRBV12-4 and J usage is TRBJ2-5; 9 bases map to TRBD1. The CDR3 covers 16 residues. V gave up 4 bases and J gave up 2 bases; unmatched junction bases: 8. Partial CDR3 DNA: TGTGCCAGCAGTTACAGTGCCGGGACAGGGCAAGAGACC. Translated: CASSYSAGTGQET. The CDR3 as a whole reads CASSYSAGTGQETQYF.

To note about this clone: The read terminates 3 residues ahead of where the CDR3 ends, so the germline J gene completes it. This sequence joins TRBV5-6 and TRBJ1-5, with D maybe TRBD1 (5 bases). The CDR3 extends over 15 amino acids. V was pared by 0 bases and J by 5 bases, with 12 bases between. CDR1 and CDR2 from the germline V gene are SGHDT and YYEEEE. The CDR3 spells CASSLGQRLHQPQHF. CDR3 bases read: TGTGCCAGCAGCTTGGGACAGAGACTCCATCAGCCC.

In regard to this clone: The CDR3 extends 3 residues past the end of the read, so its final part is completed from the germline J gene. The chain recombines TRBV5-1 with TRBJ2-3; 9 bases agree with TRBD2. The V gene end was trimmed by 4 bases and the J gene end by 2 bases; junction bases not matched to a gene: 5. The CDR3 extends over 15 amino acids. Germline CDR1 reads SGHRS; CDR2 reads YFSETQ. The CDR3 sequence: CASSGTSPHTDTQYF. CDR3 bases read: TGCGCCAGCAGCGGGACTAGCCCACACACAGATACG.

The CDR3 region is CASSQDWAGETQYF. The DNA read from the CDR3 is TGCGCCAGCAGCCAAGATTGGGCGGGGGAGACC. The V gene is TRBV4-1, the J gene TRBJ2-5, with TRBD2 as a possible D gene (6 bases). The CDR3 is cut off 3 residues early in the read; its end comes from the germline J gene. This CDR3 region has 14 residues. Germline CDR1 and CDR2: MGHRA and YSYEKL. V gave up 0 bases and J gave up 5 bases, with 10 bases separating them.

As to this clone: The DNA ends 3 residues before the CDR3 does, and the rest of the CDR3 is filled in from the germline J gene. The chain joins TRBV6-2 or TRBV6-3 to TRBJ2-7; a possible D gene is TRBD1 (6 bases). Germline V gene sequence: CDR1 MNHEY, CDR2 SVGEGT. Trimming removed 6 bases from V and 0 bases from J, with 15 bases in between. The CDR3 sequence is 15 residues long. The CDR3 is CASRGGQRVSYEQYF. The covered CDR3 bases are TGTGCCAGCAGGGGCGGACAGAGGGTCTCCTACGAG.

Points on this clone: The CDR3 end lies 3 residues beyond the end of the read and is filled in from the germline J gene. This sample includes further DNA sequences coding for the same CDR3. The gene calls are TRBV19 and TRBJ1-1; TRBD1 matches at 8 bases. Germline assignment: CDR1 LNHDA and CDR2 SQIVND (reference sequence). J lost 1 base, V lost 5 bases, and 0 bases had no gene match. This CDR3 is built from 13 residues. CDR3 amino acids: CASSGQGNTEAFF. The part of the CDR3 DNA that was read is TGTGCCAGTAGTGGACAGGGGAACACTGAA.

As for this clone: The read ends 3 residues early relative to the CDR3; the germline J gene fills the gap. The chain couples TRBV2 to TRBJ1-1, with 8 bases matching TRBD1. The germline CDR1 and CDR2 sequences are SNHLY and FYNNEI. CDR3 length equals 14 residues. The part of the CDR3 DNA that was read is TGTGCCAGCAGTAATGGACAGGGTGGGGGGCAA. Residues: CASSNGQGGGQ. In full, the CDR3 reads CASSNGQGGGQAFF.

About this clone: Sequencing ends 3 residues short of the CDR3 end; the germline J gene provides the rest. The gene calls are TRBV14 and TRBJ2-1; TRBD2 matches 14 bases. In germline, CDR1 is SGHDN, CDR2 FVKESK. This CDR3 region has 16 residues. Trimming took 4 bases from V and 8 from J; bases not matched to a gene: 7. The CDR3 loop reads CASSPSGLAGGHEQFF. Incomplete CDR3 DNA: TGTGCCAGCAGCCCATCCGGACTAGCGGGAGGCCATGAG.

Concerning this clone: The read terminates 3 residues before the CDR3 end, so the remaining end is supplied by the germline J gene. The chain recombines TRBV5-4 with TRBJ2-5; D may be TRBD2 (6 bases). Germline CDR1 is SGHNT and CDR2 is YYREEE (reference sequence). The germline V and J ends were trimmed by 5 bases and 4 bases, with 12 bases remaining between them. This CDR3 contains 13 residues. Here the CDR3 reads CASSTTGGETQYF. The sequenced part of the CDR3 DNA is TGTGCCAGCAGTACAACCGGGGGAGAGACC.

To note about this clone: Sequencing ends 3 residues short of the CDR3 end; the germline J gene provides the rest. J is TRBJ1-2 and V is TRBV7-2, with TRBD1 as a possible D gene (6 bases). V shed 1 base and J shed 3 bases, with 6 bases lying between them. The CDR3 contains 13 residues. The V gene's germline CDR1 is SGHTA and CDR2 FQGNSA. The covered CDR3 bases are TGTGCCAGCAGCTTAGGACAGGACTATGGC. It encodes CASSLGQDYG. The entire CDR3 reads CASSLGQDYGYTF.